The clone carrying this TCR beta chain has a handful of counts. This entry belongs to a study of blood T cell repertoires in COVID-19. Whole-study context: Sources were T cells, B-cell-depleted T cells, or PBMCs; the material itself was cDNA or gDNA.

Assay used: immunoSEQ multiplex PCR; TCRdb lists only in-frame clones, some missing. Among around 200,000 clones listed, approximately 91% were seen once. The CDR3 is made up of 16 amino acids. Trimming removed 0 bases from V and 4 bases from J, with 13 bases in between. CDR1 is LGHNA and CDR2 is YSLEER in the germline V gene. The receptor's source is a man aged 18-30 years with active or convalescent COVID-19. Specimen: peripheral blood. The chain couples TRBV4-3 to TRBJ2-1; D may be TRBD2 (5 bases). The CDR3 spells CASSQDQAEPYNEQFF. CDR3 sequence (DNA): TGCGCCAGCAGCCAAGATCAAGCGGAGCCGTACAATGAGCAGTTCTTC.